This entry concerns a single T cell receptor beta chain. The CDR3 totals 13 residues. V trimming: 7 bases; J trimming: 7 bases; junction bases outside the gene matches: 6. These data belong to a study of blood T cell repertoires in COVID-19. About the research overall: Spain, Italy and the United States supplied samples that represented acute and convalescent COVID-19. PBMCs, B-cell-depleted T cells, or T cells were the source of the cDNA or gDNA that made up the material.

Generated by immunoSEQ multiplex PCR, the TCRdb table keeps only in-frame clones and is missing some. The sample shows 54,000 or so clones, 75% to 90% of them seen only once. This chain joins TRBV12-3 or TRBV12-4 and TRBJ1-5; 8 bases map to TRBD1. This clonotype was sampled from a human donor in a cohort sampled during active COVID-19. Sequenced: peripheral blood. CDR3 protein: CASTPGGGQPQHF. The CDR3 region has the DNA TGTGCCAGCACACCAGGGGGCGGCCAGCCCCAGCATTTT.